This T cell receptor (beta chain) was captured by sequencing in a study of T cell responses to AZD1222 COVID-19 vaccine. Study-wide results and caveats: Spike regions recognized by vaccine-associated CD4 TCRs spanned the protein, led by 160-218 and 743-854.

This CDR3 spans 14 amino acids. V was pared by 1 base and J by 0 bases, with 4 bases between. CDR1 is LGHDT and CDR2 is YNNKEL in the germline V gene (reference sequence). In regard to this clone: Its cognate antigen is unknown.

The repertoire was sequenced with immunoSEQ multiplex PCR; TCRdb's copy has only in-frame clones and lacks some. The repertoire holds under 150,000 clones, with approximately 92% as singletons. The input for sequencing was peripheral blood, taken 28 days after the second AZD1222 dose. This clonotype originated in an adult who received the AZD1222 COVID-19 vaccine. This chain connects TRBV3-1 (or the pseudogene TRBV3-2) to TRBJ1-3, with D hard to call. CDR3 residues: CASSQVASGNTIYF. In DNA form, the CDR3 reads TGTGCCAGCAGCCAAGTGGCCTCTGGAAACACCATATATTTT.